These 20 T cell receptor beta chains share one sample of origin, sequenced in a study of T cells expressing NK-cell markers. For each CDR3 protein, TCRdb gives one entry from its re-call of the 5' RACE reads, without DNA. This table holds 130,000 to 150,000 distinct CDR3 sequences. The material sequenced was blood T cells: a sorted CD56 or NKG2C T cell subset, CD4+ or CD8+ T cells, or bulk PBMC T cells (not recorded which). The receptors come from a man between 18 and 35 years old in good health.

The chain recombines TRBV4-2 with TRBJ2-3; the TCRdb D gene call, TRBD2, has no DNA to confirm it. The germline CDR1 and CDR2 sequences are LGHNA and YNFKEQ. This CDR3 comprises 17 residues. The CDR3 reads CASSQGGLAGDRDTQYF.

The chain couples TRBV5-4 to TRBJ1-2; the D call of TRBD1 rests on TCRdb alone, since no DNA is present to check it. CDR3 length: 13 amino acids. Germline CDR1 SGHNT, CDR2 YYREEE (reference sequence). CDR3 region: CASSATGSYGYTF.

This chain uses TRBV2 with TRBJ2-3. The CDR3 has 14 residues. In germline, CDR1 is SNHLY, CDR2 FYNNEI. The CDR3 reads CASRLVSSTDTQYF.

J is TRBJ2-2 and V is TRBV30; TCRdb calls TRBD2, which cannot be checked without DNA. The CDR3 spans 16 residues. Germline CDR1 reads GTSNPN; CDR2 reads SVGIG (reference sequence). The CDR3 sequence is CAWPPRGTNGTGELFF.

The gene calls are TRBV20-1 and TRBJ2-1. The CDR3 is made up of 12 amino acids. Germline CDR1 reads DFQATT; CDR2 reads SNEGSKA (reference sequence). The CDR3 loop is CSAREPYNEQFF.

The rearrangement joins TRBV7-2 to TRBJ2-1; TCRdb proposes TRBD2, but this gene call is untestable without DNA. This CDR3 has 20 amino acids. Germline CDR1 SGHTA, CDR2 FQGNSA. The CDR3 protein is CASSLYAPTRTPSSYNEQFF.

The chain recombines TRBV7-3 with TRBJ2-2; TCRdb names TRBD2, which stays unverified in the absence of DNA. The V gene's germline CDR1 is SGHTA and CDR2 FQGTGA. This CDR3 comprises 17 residues. CDR3 sequence: CASSLSPGLLNTGELFF.

The V call is TRBV29-1, the J call TRBJ2-1. This CDR3 comprises 15 residues. Per germline, CDR1 SQVTM and CDR2 ANQGSEA. CDR3 region: CSVHFSGASYNEQFF.

The J gene is TRBJ2-1, the V gene TRBV6-4. Germline V gives CDR1 MRHNA, CDR2 SNTAGT. This CDR3 is 15 amino acids long. The CDR3 is CASSEGVSSYNEQFF.

The chain uses TRBV15 and TRBJ2-7. CDR1 is LNHNV and CDR2 is YYDKDF in the germline V gene (reference sequence). The CDR3 consists of 15 residues. CDR3 loop: CATSRDRTPTYEQYF.

V and J are TRBV12-3 or TRBV12-4 and TRBJ2-3; TCRdb's D call of TRBD1 is untestable without DNA. The CDR3 is 13 residues long. CDR3 amino acids: CASSLTPGQGKYF.

V usage is TRBV24-1 and J usage is TRBJ2-3; TCRdb indicates TRBD2, and absent DNA this call remains unverified. Germline lookup yields CDR1 KGHDR and CDR2 SFDVKD. The CDR3 is made up of 19 amino acids. CDR3 residues: CATSDSLFRGGSPADTQYF.

The CDR3 spells CASRTSADEQFF. V gene TRBV10-3 combines with J gene TRBJ2-1; TCRdb picks TRBD2, but there is no DNA to check that call. The CDR3 consists of 12 residues. Germline V gives CDR1 ENHRY, CDR2 SYGVKD.

This sequence joins TRBV7-8 and TRBJ1-5; TCRdb returns TRBD1, unconfirmable since there is no DNA. This CDR3 spans 15 amino acids. Germline V CDR1 and CDR2: SGHVS, FQNEAQ. The CDR3 reads CASSLGTGSHQPQHF.

The V and J genes are TRBV12-3 or TRBV12-4 and TRBJ2-1; without DNA, the TCRdb call of TRBD2 cannot be checked. The CDR3 consists of 14 residues. The CDR3 reads CAIYSGVSYNEQFF.

The chain joins TRBV6-5 to TRBJ1-2; TCRdb picks TRBD1, but there is no DNA to check that call. The CDR3 is 17 amino acids. Germline CDR1 and CDR2: MNHEY and SVGAGI. CDR3 loop: CASSYDGAQGVNYGYTF.

The J gene is TRBJ1-5, the V gene TRBV4-1; TCRdb indicates TRBD1, and absent DNA this call remains unverified. CDR1 is MGHRA and CDR2 is YSYEKL in the germline V gene. The CDR3 has 16 residues. CDR3 residues: CASSQTGTGGNQPQHF.

The genes are TRBV5-5 and TRBJ2-7; absent DNA, TCRdb's TRBD1 call cannot be checked. The CDR3 covers 17 residues. Germline V gene sequence: CDR1 SGHKS, CDR2 YYEKEE (reference sequence). The CDR3 loop reads CASSWRPGQETKGEQYF.

The V call is TRBV27, the J call TRBJ2-2; TCRdb names TRBD1, which stays unverified in the absence of DNA. Germline values: CDR1 MNHEY, CDR2 SMNVEV (reference sequence). The CDR3 has 15 residues. CDR3: CASSLMGARTGELFF.

The J gene is TRBJ2-3, the V gene TRBV25-1; the D gene TCRdb calls, TRBD2, cannot be checked with no DNA. The CDR3 length is 11 residues. Germline CDR1 reads MGHDK; CDR2 reads SYGVNS. The CDR3 reads CASSDGSPQYF. The full variable domain, completed using reference TRBV25-1 and TRBJ2-3, is EADIYQTPRYLVIGTGKKITLECSQTMGHDKMYWYQQDPGMELHLIHYSYGVNSTEKGDLSSESTVSRIRTEHFPLTLESARPSHTSQYLCASSDGSPQYFGPGTRLTVL.